This record covers a single T cell receptor beta chain. The sample belongs to a study of blood T cell repertoires in COVID-19. Across the study: COVID-19 samples collected from the United States, Italy and Spain covered acute and convalescent phases.

Methods used by the authors: Estimates of nucleated cell counts were drawn from the amplification of reference gene primers. Produced via immunoSEQ multiplex PCR; TCRdb's table is partial and in-frame only. The DNA was the basis for D and trimming; V, J and clone size are from that table. The table includes more than 100,000 clones, approximately 88% detected once. The clonotype originates from a woman aged 55-70 years with acute or convalescent COVID-19. Sample: peripheral blood.

The CDR3 spells CASSPQGGGEQYV. The CDR3 coding sequence is TGTGCCAGCAGCCCCCAGGGGGGAGGCGAGCAGTACGTC. V usage is TRBV6-5 and J usage is TRBJ2-7; TRBD1 might be the D (7 bases). V was clipped by 6 bases and J by 6 bases, with 15 bases between them. CDR1 is MNHEY and CDR2 is SVGAGI in the germline V gene. The CDR3 contains 13 residues.